Below, 14 T cell receptor beta chains from the same sample are listed, as sequenced in a study of a mutant IDH1 vaccine in newly diagnosed glioma. TCRdb's copy holds only in-frame clones and misses some; the assay was immunoSEQ multiplex PCR. In the table there are approximately 52,000 clones, around three quarters of which are singletons. Time point described: baseline, week 1 (first vaccination visit). This sample's treatment: pre-vaccination baseline after standard-of-care therapy. The material was PBMCs, obtained from a glioma patient treated with radiotherapy, temozolomide or both. Receptors were obtained from a woman aged 40 to 55 with glioma.

This clone was seen only a few times. V gene TRBV20-1 combines with J gene TRBJ1-1; D is uncertain. This CDR3 contains 11 residues. Germline V lookup: CDR1 DFQATT, CDR2 SNEGSKA (reference sequence). With 1 base removed from V and 4 bases from J, the gap between germline ends came to 4 bases. CDR3 amino acids: CSARVGTEAFF. The CDR3 bases are TGCAGTGCTAGAGTGGGCACTGAAGCTTTCTTT.

V gene TRBV5-1 combines with J gene TRBJ2-7, with D possibly matching TRBD1 (5 bases). V was trimmed by 0 bases and J by 4 bases, leaving 23 bases between them. Germline loops: CDR1 SGHRS, CDR2 YFSETQ. This CDR3 comprises 18 residues. The CDR3 sequence is CASSLGGSQRISRYEQYF. The CDR3 nucleotides read TGCGCCAGCAGCTTGGGGGGCAGCCAAAGAATATCTAGATACGAGCAGTACTTC.

This clone came up a few times. CDR3 DNA sequence: TGTGCCAGTAGTATAGCCAGGGCGGGTAGCAATGGCTACACCTTC. Amino acid sequence: CASSIARAGSNGYTF. The V and J genes are TRBV19 and TRBJ1-2; D is possibly TRBD1 (5 bases). Germline-derived CDR1 and CDR2 are LNHDA and SQIVND (reference sequence). The CDR3 totals 15 residues. V dropped 1 base and J dropped 6 bases, with 15 bases sitting between them.

The chain is built from TRBV6-1 and TRBJ1-2; a weak D match, TRBD1 (5 bases). Germline loops: CDR1 MNHNS, CDR2 SASEGT. CDR3 length: 11 amino acids. V dropped 8 bases and J dropped 9 bases, with 13 bases sitting between them. CDR3 DNA: TGTGCCAGCGGACACCCAGGGAGCTACACCTTC. Translating gives CASGHPGSYTF.

This chain links TRBV6-6 with TRBJ1-2, with D perhaps matching TRBD1 (6 bases). The CDR3 covers 12 residues. Trimming stripped 4 bases from V and 12 bases from J, with 15 bases between. The germline CDR1 and CDR2 sequences are MNHNY and SVGAGI (reference sequence). CDR3 amino acids: CASSSAGAGNTF. The DNA for the CDR3 is TGTGCCAGCAGTTCCGCAGGGGCTGGGAACACCTTC.

This clone was seen only a few times. The CDR3 reads CASRAYLGGYTEAFF. CDR3 DNA: TGTGCCAGCAGGGCCTATCTGGGGGGCTACACTGAAGCTTTCTTT. This chain connects TRBV2 to TRBJ1-1; D is perhaps TRBD1 (6 bases). CDR1 SNHLY and CDR2 FYNNEI come from the germline V gene. CDR3 length: 15 residues. Trimming removed 6 bases at V and 3 bases at J, with 17 bases between.

CDR3 sequence (DNA): TGTGCCAGCAGCTTAAGGGGGGGGGCGTCAGATACGCAGTATTTT. Encoded protein: CASSLRGGASDTQYF. The chain links TRBV7-8 to TRBJ2-3; perhaps TRBD2 as D (7 bases). The germline V and J ends were trimmed by 2 bases and 4 bases, with 13 bases remaining between them. Germline CDR1 SGHVS, CDR2 FQNEAQ. The CDR3 is 15 residues long.

V usage is TRBV29-1 and J usage is TRBJ2-3; no definite D call. The germline V gene encodes CDR1 SQVTM and CDR2 ANQGSEA. The length of the CDR3 is 11 residues. Trimming stripped 6 bases from V and 6 bases from J, with 10 bases between. Here the CDR3 reads CSVPFGDTQYF. The CDR3 DNA follows: TGCAGCGTCCCGTTTGGGGATACGCAGTATTTT.

V usage is TRBV13 and J usage is TRBJ2-7; 9 bases are shared with TRBD1. The CDR3 has 15 amino acids. J gave up 5 bases and V 1 base, and 6 bases lay outside the gene matches. Germline CDR1 reads PRHDT; CDR2 reads FYEKMQ (reference sequence). The CDR3 protein is CASSLVGTGSNEQYF. The CDR3 DNA follows: TGTGCCAGCAGCTTAGTCGGGACAGGGTCGAACGAGCAGTACTTC.

V and J are TRBV19 and TRBJ1-1, with D maybe TRBD1 (5 bases). Trimming left V 5 bases short and J 11 bases short, with 12 bases between. Per the germline V gene, CDR1 is LNHDA and CDR2 is SQIVND (reference sequence). The CDR3 runs 11 residues. CDR3 in DNA: TGTGCCAGTAGTGAGGGGATCGGCGCTTTCTTT. Translating it yields CASSEGIGAFF.

This clone was found once. The V call is TRBV6-6, the J call TRBJ1-4, with TRBD1 matching 8 bases. This CDR3 has 13 amino acids. CDR1 and CDR2 from the germline V gene are MNHNY and SVGAGI (reference sequence). J was trimmed by 6 bases and V by 6 bases; bases with no gene match: 3. The CDR3 reads CASSRGQDEKLFF. CDR3 in DNA: TGTGCCAGCAGCCGGGGACAGGATGAAAAACTGTTTTTT.

The chain employs TRBV5-4 and TRBJ2-7; D may be TRBD1 or TRBD2 (5 bases each). The CDR3 sequence is 13 residues long. Germline V CDR1 and CDR2: SGHNT, YYREEE (reference sequence). Trimming removed 4 bases at V and 6 bases at J, with 14 bases between. The DNA of the CDR3 is TGTGCCAGCAGCCCGGGGACGAGGACCGAGCAGTACTTC. Translating it yields CASSPGTRTEQYF.

This clone was recorded a few times. V and J are TRBV6-5 and TRBJ1-4; maybe TRBD1 (6 bases). Germline CDR1 reads MNHEY; CDR2 reads SVGAGI. The V and J ends lost 6 bases and 7 bases respectively, with 9 bases between them. The CDR3 runs 12 residues. The CDR3 coding sequence is TGTGCCAGCAGAAGGGGGGTTGAAAAACTGTTTTTT. This sequence encodes CASRRGVEKLFF.

This rearrangement joins TRBV15 to TRBJ1-1; D unresolved. There are 15 residues in the CDR3. Looked up from germline, CDR1 is LNHNV and CDR2 is YYDKDF (reference sequence). V lost 0 bases and J lost 0, with 8 bases in between. The CDR3 DNA sequence: TGTGCCACCAGCAGAGAGTTAGGGATGAACACTGAAGCTTTCTTT. Its translation is CATSRELGMNTEAFF.